This T cell receptor beta chain was found in a study of blood T cell repertoires in COVID-19 (dated by TCRdb to the early 2020s). In terms of the full investigation: Samples covering the acute and convalescent phases of COVID-19 were provided by collaborators in the United States, Italy and Spain. The material from the prospective study consisted of cDNA or gDNA derived from T cells, B-cell-depleted T cells, or PBMCs. Subjects who had been exposed to COVID-19, were actively infected with it, or had recovered from it provided the deeply sampled blood TCRbeta repertoires that made up the dataset. The repertoires were released in a freely available public database meant as a resource for research on the immune response to SARS-CoV-2. The samples were drawn from the first 160 participants of the ongoing ImmuneRACE study and from some 1,300 subjects provided by 6 global collaborators. A de-identified subject ID, COVID-19 status, age in years and sex were almost always included in the sample metadata. Where available, HLA class I and class II types were taken from metadata supplied by the sample provider and were not determined by assay-based typing. The research as a whole found: The amount of clinical and demographic metadata varied by source and participant and was provided uncurated.

Participants in the prospective study were enrolled through a virtual design, were aged roughly 18 to 100 years, and lived in approximately 25 United States geographic areas. In the prospective study, cohorts were assigned on the basis of participant-reported clinical history obtained from a screening survey and a study questionnaire. For ImmuneRACE Cohort 3, a participant was defined as recovered based on two consecutive negative NP/OP PCR tests, clearance by a healthcare professional, or resolution of symptoms. Each participant in the prospective study had whole blood, serum and a nasopharyngeal or oropharyngeal swab collected by mobile phlebotomists. Prospective study participants could optionally give additional blood draws and questionnaires over a roughly two-month period. Blood samples from the prospective study were shipped frozen or at room temperature prior to DNA extraction. TCRbeta CDR3 regions were amplified from genomic DNA by means of the immunoSEQ Assay, a bias-controlled multiplex PCR. The paper's processing steps were these. Nucleated cell counts per sample were estimated from amplification of reference gene primers within the assay. To quantify the absolute abundance of each unique TCRbeta CDR3 rearrangement, sequence reads were collapsed and filtered. For each sample, productive Simpson clonality was calculated as the square root of Simpson's diversity index across productive rearrangements. TCRdb took this table from immuneACCESS and kept in-frame rearrangements with V and J called. Such tables lack part of the clones; where checked against another copy, unresolved V genes explain under half of the gap, and the rest is unexplained. V and J calls and clone size are copied from that table; D and trimming were computed from the DNA. For this sample the table gives about 380,000 clones, of which around 89% were detected only once. The top ten clonotypes cover roughly 1.2% of the sample.

A remark on this clone: Its antigen specificity is not known. No base quality values were provided; no much bigger clone lies one nucleotide off.

CDR1 and CDR2, per the germline V gene, are KGHSH and LQKENI. Relative to germline, V is missing 5 bases and J is missing 9 bases, with 9 bases of the junction outside any gene match. The CDR3 starts with the cysteine, ends with the phenylalanine, and has 15 residues. The sequence is cut down to CDR3 DNA, 45 bases in frame from base 1. This receptor was obtained from a woman aged 18-35 years who had recovered from COVID-19. Recombination connected TRBV18 to TRBJ1-6; the junction holds 8 bases that match TRBD1. Sequencing was performed on PBMCs or T cells enriched from blood (not recorded which). This receptor carries the CDR3 CASSSKDRVSSPLHF. The DNA sequence follows: TGTGCCAGCTCATCGAAGGACAGGGTCAGTTCACCCCTCCACTTT.